Listed below are T cell receptor beta chains from one sample, sequenced in a study of shared T cell receptors in the human thymus. Data came from immunoSEQ multiplex PCR; TCRdb stores just in-frame clones and leaves some out. This table has around 67,000 clones, around 96% appearing once. The sample taken for sequencing was thymocytes. All receptors derive from a human donor. Each CDR3 is given with its conserved first and last residue. Each record gives: D gene, V gene, J gene, clone size, CDR3 protein, CDR3 DNA. The D gene is left open where the match is weak. A clone size is listed for some rows: how often the clone was seen (once, few, many), or a class if it is expanded.

TRBD1,TRBV5-1,TRBJ2-5,-,CASSWKGQGEETQYF,TGCGCCAGCAGCTGGAAGGGACAGGGAGAAGAGACCCAGTACTTC
-,TRBV7-6,TRBJ2-5,-,CASSLKVLLMETQYF,TGTGCCAGCAGCTTAAAAGTACTCCTGATGGAGACCCAGTACTTC
-,TRBV7-2,TRBJ2-1,-,CASSLGGAGRYNEQFF,TGTGCCAGCAGCTTAGGGGGGGCAGGGCGATACAATGAGCAGTTCTTC
-,TRBV11-2,TRBJ1-1,-,CASSLDQSLEGNTEAFF,TGTGCCAGCAGCTTAGATCAATCTCTCGAGGGGAACACTGAAGCTTTCTTT
-,TRBV5-6,TRBJ1-2,-,CASSWGEILDGYTF,TGTGCCAGCAGCTGGGGGGAGATCCTCGATGGCTACACCTTC
-,TRBV27,TRBJ1-1,-,CASSLSRHGKNTEAFF,TGTGCCAGCAGTTTATCGAGGCACGGAAAGAACACTGAAGCTTTCTTT
TRBD1,TRBV25-1,TRBJ1-4,-,CASSDRGSEKLFF,TGTGCCAGCAGTGACAGGGGGAGTGAAAAACTGTTTTTT
TRBD1,TRBV27,TRBJ1-5,-,CASRPRTGSFEPQHF,TGTGCCAGCAGACCACGGACAGGGTCTTTTGAGCCCCAGCATTTT
-,TRBV7-9,TRBJ2-5,-,CASSFAAGQETQYF,TGTGCCAGCAGCTTTGCGGCAGGGCAAGAGACCCAGTACTTC
-,TRBV4-1,TRBJ1-3,once,CASSQDRGAGNTIYF,TGCGCCAGCAGCCAAGATCGGGGGGCTGGAAACACCATATATTTT
-,TRBV9,TRBJ1-6,-,CASSVEPLQGSPLHF,TGTGCCAGCAGCGTAGAGCCCCTACAGGGTTCACCCCTCCACTTT
TRBD1,TRBV5-8,TRBJ2-2,-,CASKYSGTGVAGELFF,TGTGCCAGCAAATATTCGGGGACAGGGGTTGCCGGGGAGCTGTTTTTT
-,TRBV6-1,TRBJ1-5,-,CASSEDATTYSNQPQHF,TGTGCCAGCAGTGAAGACGCGACGACCTATAGCAATCAGCCCCAGCATTTT
TRBD2,TRBV4-1,TRBJ2-3,-,CASSLQLAGPDTQYF,TGCGCCAGCAGCCTCCAACTAGCGGGGCCAGATACGCAGTATTTT
-,TRBV18,TRBJ2-1,-,CASSPNNEQFF,TGTGCCAGCTCACCCAACAATGAGCAGTTCTTC
TRBD1,TRBV11-3,TRBJ2-2,-,CASSGTGGTGELFF,TGTGCCAGCAGCGGAACAGGGGGGACCGGGGAGCTGTTTTTT
-,TRBV28,TRBJ2-5,-,CASSFIVLWETQYF,TGTGCCAGCAGTTTTATCGTCCTATGGGAGACCCAGTACTTC